This T cell receptor beta chain came from a study of blood T cells in healthy people across ages. Whole-study context: Template switching retrieved approximately one barcoded beta molecule for each two T cells. Study-level findings and limits: Older age coincided with a roughly linear decline in TCR beta diversity per million T cells.

Caucasian, healthy and from Russia, the donors were aged between about 6 and 90. The authors ran a second PCR of 7 to 11 cycles using a sample-barcoded 5' primer and a J-beta primer mix. A minimum of 2.5 million CDR3-containing paired-end reads was obtained for each sample. TCRdb reprocessed the 5' RACE reads with MiXCR, giving one entry per CDR3 protein. Here the sample spans 1.2 million to 1.5 million distinct CDR3 sequences, around 59% being singletons. Comments on this clonotype: Its antigen remains unknown.

The V gene's germline CDR1 is LGHNA and CDR2 YNFKEQ. V was clipped by 0 bases and J by 7 bases; unmatched bases: 13. The length of the CDR3 is 19 residues. This receptor was identified in a young man in good health. The chain employs TRBV4-2 and TRBJ2-5; 14 nucleotides align to TRBD2. Sample: blood. The CDR3 coding sequence is TGTGCCAGCAGCCAAGAAAGTACGACTAGCGGGAGGGCCGGCGGGACCCAGTACTTC. Translation gives CASSQESTTSGRAGGTQYF.